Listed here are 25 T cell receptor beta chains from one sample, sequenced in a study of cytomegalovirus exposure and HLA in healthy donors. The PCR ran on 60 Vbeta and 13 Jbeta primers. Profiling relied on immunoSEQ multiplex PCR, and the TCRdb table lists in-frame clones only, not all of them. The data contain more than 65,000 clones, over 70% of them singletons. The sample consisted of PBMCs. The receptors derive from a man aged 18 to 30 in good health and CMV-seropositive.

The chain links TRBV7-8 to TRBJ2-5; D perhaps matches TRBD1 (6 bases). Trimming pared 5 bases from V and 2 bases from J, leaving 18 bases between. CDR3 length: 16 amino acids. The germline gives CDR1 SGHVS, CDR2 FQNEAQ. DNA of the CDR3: TGTGCCAGCAGCCCACGCCCGGACAGAATACAAGAGACCCAGTACTTC. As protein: CASSPRPDRIQETQYF.

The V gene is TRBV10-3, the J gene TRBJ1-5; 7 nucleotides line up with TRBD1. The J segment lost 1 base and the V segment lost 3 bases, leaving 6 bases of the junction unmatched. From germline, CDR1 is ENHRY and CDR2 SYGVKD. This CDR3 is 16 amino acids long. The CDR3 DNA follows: TGTGCCATCAGTGATTCGGGACAGAGAAGCAATCAGCCCCAGCATTTT. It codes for CAISDSGQRSNQPQHF.

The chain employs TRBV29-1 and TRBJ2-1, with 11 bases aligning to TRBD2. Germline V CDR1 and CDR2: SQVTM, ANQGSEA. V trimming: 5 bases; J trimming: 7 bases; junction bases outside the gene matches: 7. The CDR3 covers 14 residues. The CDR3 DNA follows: TGCAGCGTTCCCCCTAGCGGGAGGTGGAATGAGCAGTTCTTC. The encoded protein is CSVPPSGRWNEQFF.

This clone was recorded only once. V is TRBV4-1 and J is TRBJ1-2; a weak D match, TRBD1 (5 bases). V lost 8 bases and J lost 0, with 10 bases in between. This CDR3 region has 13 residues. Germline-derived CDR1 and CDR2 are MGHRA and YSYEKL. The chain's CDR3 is CASRRDSNYGYTF. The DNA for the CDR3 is TGCGCCAGCCGCAGGGATTCTAACTATGGCTACACCTTC.

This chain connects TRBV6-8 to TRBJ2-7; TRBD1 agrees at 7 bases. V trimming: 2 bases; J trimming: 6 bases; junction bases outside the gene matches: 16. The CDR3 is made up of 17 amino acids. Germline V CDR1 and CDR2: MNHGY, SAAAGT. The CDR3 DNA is TGTGCCAGCAGTTACCCGCCTCAGGGACAGATCACCTGCGAGCAGTACTTC. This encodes CASSYPPQGQITCEQYF.

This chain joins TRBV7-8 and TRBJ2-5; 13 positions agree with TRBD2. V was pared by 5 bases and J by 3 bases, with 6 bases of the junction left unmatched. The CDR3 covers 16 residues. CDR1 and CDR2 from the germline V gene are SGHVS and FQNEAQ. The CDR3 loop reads CASSPGLAGAEETQYF. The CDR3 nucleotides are TGTGCCAGCAGCCCTGGACTAGCGGGAGCGGAAGAGACCCAGTACTTC.

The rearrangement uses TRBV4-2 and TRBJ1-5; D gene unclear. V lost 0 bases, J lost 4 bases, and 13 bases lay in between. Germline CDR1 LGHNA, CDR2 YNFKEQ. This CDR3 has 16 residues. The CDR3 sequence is CASSQDPGRLNQPQHF. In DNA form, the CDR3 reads TGTGCCAGCAGCCAAGATCCCGGGAGACTTAATCAGCCCCAGCATTTT.

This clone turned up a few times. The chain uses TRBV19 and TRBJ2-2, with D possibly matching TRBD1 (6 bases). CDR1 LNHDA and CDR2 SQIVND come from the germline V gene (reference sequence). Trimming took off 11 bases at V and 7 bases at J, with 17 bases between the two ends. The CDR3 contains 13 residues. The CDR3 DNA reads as TGTGCCTCTAGGGGGTCCCTCAGCGGGGAGCTGTTTTTT. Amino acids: CASRGSLSGELFF.

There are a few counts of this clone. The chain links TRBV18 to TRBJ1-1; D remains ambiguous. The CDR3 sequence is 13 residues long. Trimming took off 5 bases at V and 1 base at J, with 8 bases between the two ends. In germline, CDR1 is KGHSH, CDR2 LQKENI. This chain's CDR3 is CASSGGQNTEAFF. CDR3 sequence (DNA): TGTGCCAGCTCAGGAGGGCAGAACACTGAAGCTTTCTTT.

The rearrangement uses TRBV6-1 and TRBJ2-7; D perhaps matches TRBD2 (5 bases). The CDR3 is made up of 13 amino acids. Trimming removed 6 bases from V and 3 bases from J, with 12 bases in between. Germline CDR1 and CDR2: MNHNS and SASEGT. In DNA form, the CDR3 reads TGTGCCAGCAGCCTACTAGAGGTCTACGAGCAGTACTTC. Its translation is CASSLLEVYEQYF.

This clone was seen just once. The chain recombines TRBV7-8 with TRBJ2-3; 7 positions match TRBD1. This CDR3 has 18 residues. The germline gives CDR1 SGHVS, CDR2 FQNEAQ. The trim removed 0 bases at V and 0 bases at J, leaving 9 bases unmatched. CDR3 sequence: CASSLASIRTGSTDTQYF. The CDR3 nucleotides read TGTGCCAGCAGCTTAGCGTCCATCCGGACAGGAAGCACAGATACGCAGTATTTT.

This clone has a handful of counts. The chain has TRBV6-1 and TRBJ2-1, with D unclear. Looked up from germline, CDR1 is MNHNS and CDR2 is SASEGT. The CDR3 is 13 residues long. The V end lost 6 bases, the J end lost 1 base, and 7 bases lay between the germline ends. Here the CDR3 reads CASRAASYNEQFF. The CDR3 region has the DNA TGTGCCAGCAGAGCCGCGTCCTACAATGAGCAGTTCTTC.

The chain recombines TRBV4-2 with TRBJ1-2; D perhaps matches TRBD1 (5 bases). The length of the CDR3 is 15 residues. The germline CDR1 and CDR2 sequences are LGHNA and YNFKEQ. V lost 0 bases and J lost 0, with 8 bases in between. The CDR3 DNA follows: TGTGCCAGCAGCCAAGAGACGACAGCTAACTATGGCTACACCTTC. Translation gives CASSQETTANYGYTF.

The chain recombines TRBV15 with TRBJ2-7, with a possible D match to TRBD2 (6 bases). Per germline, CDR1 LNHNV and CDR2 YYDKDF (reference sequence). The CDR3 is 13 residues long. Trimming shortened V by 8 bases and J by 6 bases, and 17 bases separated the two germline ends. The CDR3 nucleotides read TGTGCCACCCGGAGGGGATCCCTCTCCGAGCAGTACTTC. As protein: CATRRGSLSEQYF.

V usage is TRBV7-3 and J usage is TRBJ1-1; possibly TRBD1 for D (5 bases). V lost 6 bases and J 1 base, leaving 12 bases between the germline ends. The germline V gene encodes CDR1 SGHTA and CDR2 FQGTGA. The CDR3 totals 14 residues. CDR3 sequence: CASSLGTGNTEAFF. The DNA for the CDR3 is TGTGCCAGCAGTCTTGGAACAGGGAACACTGAAGCTTTCTTT. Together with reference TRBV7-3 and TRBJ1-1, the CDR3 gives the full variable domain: GAGVSQTPSNKVTEKGKYVELRCDPISGHTALYWYRQSLGQGPEFLIYFQGTGAADDSGLPNDRFFAVRPEGSVSTLKIQRTERGDSAVYLCASSLGTGNTEAFFGQGTRLTVV.

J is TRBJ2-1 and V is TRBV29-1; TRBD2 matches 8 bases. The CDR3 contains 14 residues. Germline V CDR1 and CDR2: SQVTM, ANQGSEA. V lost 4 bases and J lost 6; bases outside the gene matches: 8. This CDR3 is CSVVGLVSLNEQFF. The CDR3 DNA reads TGCAGCGTTGTGGGACTAGTGAGCCTCAATGAGCAGTTCTTC.

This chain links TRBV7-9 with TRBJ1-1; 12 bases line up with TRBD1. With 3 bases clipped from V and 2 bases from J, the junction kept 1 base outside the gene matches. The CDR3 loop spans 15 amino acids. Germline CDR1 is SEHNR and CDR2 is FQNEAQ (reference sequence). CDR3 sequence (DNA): TGTGCCAGCAGCTTGGGACAGGGGGCCAACACTGAAGCTTTCTTT. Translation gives CASSLGQGANTEAFF.

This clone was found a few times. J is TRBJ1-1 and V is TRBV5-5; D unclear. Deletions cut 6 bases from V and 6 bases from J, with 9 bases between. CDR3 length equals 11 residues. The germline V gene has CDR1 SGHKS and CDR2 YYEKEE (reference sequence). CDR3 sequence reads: CASNSVSEAFF. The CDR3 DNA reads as TGTGCCAGCAACTCCGTTTCTGAAGCTTTCTTT.

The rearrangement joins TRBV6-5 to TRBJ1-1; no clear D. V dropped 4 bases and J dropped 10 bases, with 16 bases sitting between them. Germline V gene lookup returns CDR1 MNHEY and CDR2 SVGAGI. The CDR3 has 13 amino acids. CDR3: CASSSYSGEGAFF. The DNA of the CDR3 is TGTGCCAGCAGTTCTTACAGTGGAGAGGGAGCTTTCTTT.

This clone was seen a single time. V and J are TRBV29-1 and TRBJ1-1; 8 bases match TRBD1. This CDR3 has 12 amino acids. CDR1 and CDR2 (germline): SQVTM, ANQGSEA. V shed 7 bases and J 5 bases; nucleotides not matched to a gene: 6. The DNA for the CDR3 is TGCAGCGCTCGGACAGGGAGTACTGAAGCTTTCTTT. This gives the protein CSARTGSTEAFF.

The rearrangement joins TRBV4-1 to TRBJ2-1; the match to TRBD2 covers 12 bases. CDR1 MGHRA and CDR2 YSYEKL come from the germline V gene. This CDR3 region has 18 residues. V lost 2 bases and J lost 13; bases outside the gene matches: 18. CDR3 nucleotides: TGCGCCAGCAGCCAATTCTTCTCACGAAGGACTAGCGGGATGTATCAGTTCTTC. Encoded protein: CASSQFFSRRTSGMYQFF.

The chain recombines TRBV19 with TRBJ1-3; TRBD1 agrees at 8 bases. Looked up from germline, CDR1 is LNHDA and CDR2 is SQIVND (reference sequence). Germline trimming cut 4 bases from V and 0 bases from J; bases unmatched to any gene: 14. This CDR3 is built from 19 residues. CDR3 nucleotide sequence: TGTGCCAGTAGTACGACCACAGGGGGGATAAATCTCTCTGGAAACACCATATATTTT. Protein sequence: CASSTTTGGINLSGNTIYF.

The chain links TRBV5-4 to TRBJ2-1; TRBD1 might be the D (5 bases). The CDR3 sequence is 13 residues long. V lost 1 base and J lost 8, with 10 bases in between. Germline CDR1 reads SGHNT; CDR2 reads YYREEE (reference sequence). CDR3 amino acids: CASSLIDSDEQFF. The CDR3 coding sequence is TGTGCCAGCAGCTTGATAGACAGCGATGAGCAGTTCTTC. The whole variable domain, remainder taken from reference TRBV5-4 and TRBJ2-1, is ETGVTQSPTHLIKTRGQQVTLRCSSQSGHNTVSWYQQALGQGPQFIFQYYREEENGRGNFPPRFSGLQFPNYSSELNVNALELDDSALYLCASSLIDSDEQFFGPGTRLTVL.

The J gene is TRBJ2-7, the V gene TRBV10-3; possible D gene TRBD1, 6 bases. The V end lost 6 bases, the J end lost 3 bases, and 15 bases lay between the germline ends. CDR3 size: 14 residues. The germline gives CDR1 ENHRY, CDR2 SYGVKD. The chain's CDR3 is CAIRDGDTFYEQYF. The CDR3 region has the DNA TGTGCCATCAGGGACGGGGACACTTTCTACGAGCAGTACTTC.

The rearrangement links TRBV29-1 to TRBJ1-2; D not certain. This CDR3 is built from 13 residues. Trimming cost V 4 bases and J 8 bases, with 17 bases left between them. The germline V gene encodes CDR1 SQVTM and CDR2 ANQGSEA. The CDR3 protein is CSVAFGQVDGYTF. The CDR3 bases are TGCAGCGTTGCATTCGGCCAGGTCGACGGCTACACCTTC.